Listed below are T cell receptor beta chains from one sample, sequenced in a study of post-analysis software for immune sequencing data. Via MiXCR, TCRdb re-called the PCR reads, giving one row per CDR3 protein. This table holds hundreds of thousands of distinct CDR3 sequences, more than 50% found once. The sequencing input was blood. These receptors originate from a girl under 10 years old with multiple sclerosis. Each CDR3 is given with its conserved first and last residue. A D gene is named only where the DNA matches it firmly. Some rows mark clone size as missing; the rest say once, few, many or name a class of expanded clone.

V	size	D	J	CDR3	DNA
TRBV7-3	NA	NA	TRBJ2-1	CASSPVAVSSYNEQFF	TGTGCCAGCAGCCCGGTAGCGGTAAGCTCCTACAATGAGCAGTTCTTC
TRBV12-3/TRBV12-4	NA	NA	TRBJ2-1	CASSFGPGRNEQFF	TGTGCCAGCAGTTTCGGCCCAGGGAGGAATGAGCAGTTCTTC
TRBV20-1	few	NA	TRBJ2-1	CSARAGGDEQFF	TGCAGTGCTAGAGCCGGAGGGGACGAGCAGTTCTTC
TRBV7-6	NA	NA	TRBJ2-5	CASSPQRQETQYF	TGTGCCAGCAGCCCCCAGCGTCAAGAGACCCAGTACTTC
TRBV14	NA	NA	TRBJ2-5	CASQDRVKQYF	TGTGCCAGCCAAGATCGGGTAAAGCAGTACTTC
TRBV28	few	NA	TRBJ2-5	CASLGAADQETQYF	TGTGCCAGCCTAGGGGCAGCGGACCAAGAGACCCAGTACTTC
TRBV12-3/TRBV12-4	NA	NA	TRBJ2-1	CASSLLGFRGNEQFF	TGTGCCAGCAGTTTACTTGGTTTTAGGGGCAATGAGCAGTTCTTC
TRBV4-3	NA	NA	TRBJ1-2	CASRWHRTLGGYTF	TGCGCCAGCAGGTGGCACAGGACTCTGGGGGGCTACACCTTC
TRBV10-3	NA	NA	TRBJ2-1	CAISLLGGNEQFF	TGTGCCATCAGTCTTCTGGGCGGCAATGAGCAGTTCTTC
TRBV13	NA	NA	TRBJ1-1	CASSGLIQNTEAFF	TGTGCCAGCAGCGGTCTTATACAGAACACTGAAGCTTTCTTT
TRBV2	NA	TRBD2	TRBJ2-3	CASRVTSPGTQYF	TGTGCCAGCAGGGTGACTAGCCCGGGCACGCAGTATTTT
TRBV7-2	once	TRBD1	TRBJ1-6	CASSQSGGWDSPLHF	TGTGCCAGCAGCCAATCAGGGGGCTGGGATTCACCCCTCCACTTT
TRBV29-1	once	NA	TRBJ1-2	CSPSTGPNYGYTF	TGCAGCCCCAGTACAGGGCCCAACTATGGCTACACCTTC
TRBV7-6	NA	NA	TRBJ1-2	CASSLAEPGQGYGYTF	TGTGCCAGCAGCTTAGCGGAGCCGGGACAAGGTTATGGCTACACCTTC
TRBV29-1	few	NA	TRBJ2-3	CSVRDTATDTQYF	TGCAGCGTCCGGGACACCGCCACAGATACGCAGTATTTT
TRBV2	NA	TRBD2	TRBJ2-5	CASIIAGDKTQYF	TGTGCCAGCATAATAGCGGGAGATAAGACCCAGTACTTC
TRBV29-1	NA	NA	TRBJ2-7	CSVEIPGSYEQYF	TGCAGCGTTGAAATCCCAGGGTCCTACGAGCAGTACTTC
TRBV7-3	NA	TRBD1	TRBJ2-4	CASSGGTGGIQYF	TGTGCCAGCAGTGGGGGGACAGGGGGGATTCAGTACTTC